The present T cell receptor beta chain was sequenced within a study of cytomegalovirus exposure and HLA in healthy donors. Study-level points and caveats: Reports described diagnosis of cytomegalovirus status by the classifier as highly specific and sensitive. The authors confirmed in vitro that three CMV-associated chains were specific for CMV antigens.

Deletions cut 4 bases from V and 5 bases from J, with 11 bases between. In germline, CDR1 is SQVTM, CDR2 ANQGSEA. The CDR3 spans 12 residues. TCRdb's copy holds only in-frame clones and misses some; the assay was immunoSEQ multiplex PCR. The table has 300,000 to 400,000 clones, 70% to 90% seen once; the top ten hold 0.8% to 0.85%. Separate from the approximately 700-subject first cohort was the roughly 120-subject validation cohort, to which the donors belonged. Worth noting for this clone: Antigen specificity is unknown.

This chain connects TRBV29-1 to TRBJ1-1, with D possibly being TRBD1 (6 bases). The sequenced sample consisted of PBMCs. The source of this sequence is a woman between 18 and 29 years old in good health and CMV-seronegative. CDR3 bases: TGCAGCGTTGCAGGGGAAGGGACTGAAGCTTTCTTT. Amino acid sequence: CSVAGEGTEAFF. Full variable domain (rest looked up from reference TRBV29-1 and TRBJ1-1): SAVISQKPSRDICQRGTSLTIQCQVDSQVTMMFWYRQQPGQSLTLIATANQGSEATYESGFVIDKFPISRPNLTFSTLTVSNMSPEDSSIYLCSVAGEGTEAFFGQGTRLTVV.